The clone carrying this T cell receptor beta chain has a single count. This CDR3 is 13 amino acids long. Germline CDR1 and CDR2: MNHNS and SASEGT. V was clipped by 7 bases and J by 1 base, with 11 bases between them. These data belong to a study of prognosis after radiotherapy for stage I lung cancer. In the study overall: As radiotherapy, SBRT was administered in 3 to 5 fractions with a biologically effective dose of at least 100 Gy. Concurrent therapy was given to no patient receiving stereotactic body radiotherapy.

Genomic DNA was subjected to two-round multiplex PCR for amplification of TCR beta CDR3. First-round PCR, the initial amplification, used primers specific to each TRBV and TRBJ gene. During the second PCR round, universal primers were used. TCRdb recomputed calls from the multiplex PCR reads with MiXCR, one row per CDR3 protein. The table lists about 34,000 distinct CDR3 sequences, less than 45% of them singletons. Material: PBMCs, obtained before or after stereotactic body radiation therapy (not recorded which). The sequence derives from a donor aged 50 or older with non-small cell lung cancer. The chain is built from TRBV6-1 and TRBJ2-7; D is perhaps TRBD1 or TRBD2 (5 bases each). CDR3 sequence: CASMGVASYEQYF. DNA for the CDR3: TGTGCCAGCATGGGGGTGGCGTCCTACGAGCAGTACTTC.